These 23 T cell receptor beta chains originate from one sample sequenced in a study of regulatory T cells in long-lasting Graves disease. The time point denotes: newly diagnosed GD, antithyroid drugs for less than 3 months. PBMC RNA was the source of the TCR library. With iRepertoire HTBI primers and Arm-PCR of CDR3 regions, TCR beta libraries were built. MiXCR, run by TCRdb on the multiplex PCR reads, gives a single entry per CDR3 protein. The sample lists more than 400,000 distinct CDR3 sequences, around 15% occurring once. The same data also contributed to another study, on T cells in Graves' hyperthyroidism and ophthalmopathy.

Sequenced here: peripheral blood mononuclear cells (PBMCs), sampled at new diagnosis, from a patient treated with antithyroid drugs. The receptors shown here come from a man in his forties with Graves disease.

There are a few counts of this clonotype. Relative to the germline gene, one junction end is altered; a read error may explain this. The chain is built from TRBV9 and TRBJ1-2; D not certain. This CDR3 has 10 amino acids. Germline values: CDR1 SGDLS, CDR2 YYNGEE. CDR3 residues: CASYGYDYTF. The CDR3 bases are TGTGCCAGTTACGGCTATGACTACACCTTC.

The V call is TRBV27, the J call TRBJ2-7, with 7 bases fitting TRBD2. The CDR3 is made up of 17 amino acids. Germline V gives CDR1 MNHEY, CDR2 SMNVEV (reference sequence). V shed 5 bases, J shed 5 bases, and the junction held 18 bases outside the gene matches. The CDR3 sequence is CASSRYDVAGSADEQYF. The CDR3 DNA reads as TGTGCCAGCAGTCGATACGACGTAGCGGGTTCCGCCGACGAGCAGTACTTC.

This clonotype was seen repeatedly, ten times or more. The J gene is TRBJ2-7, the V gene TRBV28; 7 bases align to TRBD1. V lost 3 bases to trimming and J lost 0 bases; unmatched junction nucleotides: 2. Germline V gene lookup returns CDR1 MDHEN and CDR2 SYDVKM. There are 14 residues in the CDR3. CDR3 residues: CASSLGQHSYEQYF. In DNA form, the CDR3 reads TGTGCCAGCAGTTTGGGACAGCACTCCTACGAGCAGTACTTC.

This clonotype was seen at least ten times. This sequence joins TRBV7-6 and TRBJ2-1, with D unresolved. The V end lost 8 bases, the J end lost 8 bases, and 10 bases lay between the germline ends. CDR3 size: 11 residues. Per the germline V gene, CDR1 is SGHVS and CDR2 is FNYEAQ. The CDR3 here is CASVRADEQFF. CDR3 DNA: TGTGCCAGCGTACGGGCGGATGAGCAGTTCTTC.

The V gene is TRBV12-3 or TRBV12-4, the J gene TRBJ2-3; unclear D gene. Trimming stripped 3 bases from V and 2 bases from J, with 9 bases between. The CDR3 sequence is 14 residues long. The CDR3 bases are TGTGCCAGCAGTTTGGGCAGTATCACAGATACGCAGTATTTT. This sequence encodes CASSLGSITDTQYF.

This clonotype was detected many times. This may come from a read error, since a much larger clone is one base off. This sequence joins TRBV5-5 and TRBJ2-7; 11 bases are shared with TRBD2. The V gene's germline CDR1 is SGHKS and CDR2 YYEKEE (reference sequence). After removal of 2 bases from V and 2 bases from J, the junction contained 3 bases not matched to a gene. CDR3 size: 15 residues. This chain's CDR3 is CASSLALAGAYEQYF. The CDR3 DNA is TGTGCCAGCAGCTTAGCACTAGCGGGAGCCTACGAGCAGTACTTC. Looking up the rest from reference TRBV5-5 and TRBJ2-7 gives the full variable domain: DAGVTQSPTHLIKTRGQQVTLRCSPISGHKSVSWYQQVLGQGPQFIFQYYEKEERGRGNFPDRFSARQFPNYSSELNVNALLLGDSALYLCASSLALAGAYEQYFGPGTRLTVT.

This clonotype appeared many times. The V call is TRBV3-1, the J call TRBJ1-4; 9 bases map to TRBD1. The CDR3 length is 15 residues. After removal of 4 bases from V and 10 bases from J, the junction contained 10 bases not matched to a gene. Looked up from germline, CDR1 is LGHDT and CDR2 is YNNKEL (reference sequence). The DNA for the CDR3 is TGTGCCAGCAGCCGCTTAATGGACAGGGGTTCAAAACTGTTTTTT. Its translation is CASSRLMDRGSKLFF.

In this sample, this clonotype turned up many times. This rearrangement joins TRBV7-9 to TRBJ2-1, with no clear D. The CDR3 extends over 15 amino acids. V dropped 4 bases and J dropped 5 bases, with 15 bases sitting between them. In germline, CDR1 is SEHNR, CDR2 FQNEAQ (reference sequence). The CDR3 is CASSSLFGRNNEQFF. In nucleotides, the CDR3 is TGTGCCAGCAGCTCTCTCTTCGGGCGGAACAATGAGCAGTTCTTC.

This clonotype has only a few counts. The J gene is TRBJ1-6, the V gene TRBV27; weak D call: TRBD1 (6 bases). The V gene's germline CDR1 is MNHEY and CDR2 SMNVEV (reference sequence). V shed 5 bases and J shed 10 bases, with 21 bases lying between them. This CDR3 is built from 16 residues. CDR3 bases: TGTGCCAGCAGTCCGCGAGGGGGGGACTTTGGGTCACCCCTCCACTTT. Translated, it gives CASSPRGGDFGSPLHF.

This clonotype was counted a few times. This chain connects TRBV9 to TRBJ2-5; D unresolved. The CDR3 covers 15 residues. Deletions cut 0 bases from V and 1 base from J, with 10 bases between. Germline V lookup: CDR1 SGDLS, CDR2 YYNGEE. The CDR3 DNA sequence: TGTGCCAGCAGCGTAGGATCAGATCTCCAAGAGACCCAGTACTTC. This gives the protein CASSVGSDLQETQYF.

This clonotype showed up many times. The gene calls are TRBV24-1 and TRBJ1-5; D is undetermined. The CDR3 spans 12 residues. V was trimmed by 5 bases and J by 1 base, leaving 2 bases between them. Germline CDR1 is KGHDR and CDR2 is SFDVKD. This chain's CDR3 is CATSGSNQPQHF. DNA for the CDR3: TGTGCCACCAGTGGGAGCAATCAGCCCCAGCATTTT.

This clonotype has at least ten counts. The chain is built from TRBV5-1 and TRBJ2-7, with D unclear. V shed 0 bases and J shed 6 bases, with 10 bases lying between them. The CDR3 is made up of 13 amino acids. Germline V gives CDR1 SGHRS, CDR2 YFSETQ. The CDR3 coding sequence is TGCGCCAGCAGCTTGGAACAGTACCGCGAGCAGTACTTC. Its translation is CASSLEQYREQYF.

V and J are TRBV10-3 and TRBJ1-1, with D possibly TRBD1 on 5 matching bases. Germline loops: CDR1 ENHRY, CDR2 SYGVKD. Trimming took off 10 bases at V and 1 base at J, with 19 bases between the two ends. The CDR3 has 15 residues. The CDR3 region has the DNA TGTGCCACCCTAGGTCCGGGACGGACGAACACTGAAGCTTTCTTT. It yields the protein CATLGPGRTNTEAFF.

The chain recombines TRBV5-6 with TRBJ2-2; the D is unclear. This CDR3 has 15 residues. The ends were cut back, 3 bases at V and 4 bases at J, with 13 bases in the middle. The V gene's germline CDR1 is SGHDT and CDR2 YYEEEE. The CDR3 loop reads CASSYPLGITGELFF. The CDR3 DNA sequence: TGTGCCAGCAGCTACCCGTTGGGGATCACCGGGGAGCTGTTTTTT.

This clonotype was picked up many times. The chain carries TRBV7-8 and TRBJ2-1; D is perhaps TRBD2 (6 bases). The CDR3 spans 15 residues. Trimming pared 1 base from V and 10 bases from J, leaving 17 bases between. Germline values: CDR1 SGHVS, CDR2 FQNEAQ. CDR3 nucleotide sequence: TGTGCCAGCAGCTTAGTGGGACTGGGGGGAGACGAGCAGTTCTTC. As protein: CASSLVGLGGDEQFF.

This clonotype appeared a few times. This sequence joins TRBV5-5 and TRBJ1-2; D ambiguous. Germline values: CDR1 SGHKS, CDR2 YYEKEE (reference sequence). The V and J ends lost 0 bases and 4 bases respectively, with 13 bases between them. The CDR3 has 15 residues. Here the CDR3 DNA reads TGTGCCAGCAGCTTGGAACGCTCATCTGGCTATGGCTACACCTTC. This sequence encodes CASSLERSSGYGYTF.

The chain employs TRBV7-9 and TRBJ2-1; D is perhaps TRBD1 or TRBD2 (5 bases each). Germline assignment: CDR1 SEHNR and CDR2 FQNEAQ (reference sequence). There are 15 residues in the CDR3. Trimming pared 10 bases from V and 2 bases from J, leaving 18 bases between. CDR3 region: CATSVGTPAYNEQFF. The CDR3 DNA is TGTGCCACCTCTGTCGGGACCCCTGCCTACAATGAGCAGTTCTTC.

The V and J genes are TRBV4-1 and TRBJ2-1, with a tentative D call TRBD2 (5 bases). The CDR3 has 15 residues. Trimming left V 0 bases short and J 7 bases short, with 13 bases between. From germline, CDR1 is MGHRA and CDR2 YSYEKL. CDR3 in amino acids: CASSQDRLGGNEQFF. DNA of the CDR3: TGCGCCAGCAGCCAAGACCGGCTGGGCGGGAATGAGCAGTTCTTC.

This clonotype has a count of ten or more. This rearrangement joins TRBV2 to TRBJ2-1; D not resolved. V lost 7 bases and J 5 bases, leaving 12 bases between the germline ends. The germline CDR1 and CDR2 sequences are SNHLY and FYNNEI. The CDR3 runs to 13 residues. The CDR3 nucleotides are TGTGCCAGCAAAAGGCCACCTAACAATGAGCAGTTCTTC. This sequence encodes CASKRPPNNEQFF.

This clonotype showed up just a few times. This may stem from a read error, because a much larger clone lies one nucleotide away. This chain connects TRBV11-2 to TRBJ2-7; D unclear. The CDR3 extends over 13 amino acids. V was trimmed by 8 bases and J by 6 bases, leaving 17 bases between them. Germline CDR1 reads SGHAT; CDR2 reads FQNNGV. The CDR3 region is CASLENSGREQYF. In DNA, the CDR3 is TGTGCCAGCCTAGAAAACAGTGGTCGCGAGCAGTACTTC.

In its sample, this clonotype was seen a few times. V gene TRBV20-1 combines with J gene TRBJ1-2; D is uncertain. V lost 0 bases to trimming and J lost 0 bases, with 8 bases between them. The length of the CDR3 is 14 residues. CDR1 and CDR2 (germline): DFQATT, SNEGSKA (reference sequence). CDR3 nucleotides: TGCAGTGCTAGAGAAGGCGCGGCTAACTATGGCTACACCTTC. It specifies CSAREGAANYGYTF.

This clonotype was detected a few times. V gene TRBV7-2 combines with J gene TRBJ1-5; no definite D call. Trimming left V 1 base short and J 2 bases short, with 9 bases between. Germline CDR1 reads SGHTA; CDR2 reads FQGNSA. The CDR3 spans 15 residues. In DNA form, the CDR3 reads TGTGCCAGCAGCTTAGGTCCCCTCGGCAATCAGCCCCAGCATTTT. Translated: CASSLGPLGNQPQHF.

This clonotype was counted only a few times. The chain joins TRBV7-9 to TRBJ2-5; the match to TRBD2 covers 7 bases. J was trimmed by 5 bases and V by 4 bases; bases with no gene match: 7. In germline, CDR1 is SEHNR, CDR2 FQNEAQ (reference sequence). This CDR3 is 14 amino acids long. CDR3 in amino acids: CASSSTASGETQYF. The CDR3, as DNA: TGTGCCAGCAGCTCGACGGCTAGCGGCGAGACCCAGTACTTC. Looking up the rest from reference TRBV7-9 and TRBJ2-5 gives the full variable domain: DTGVSQNPRHKITKRGQNVTFRCDPISEHNRLYWYRQTLGQGPEFLTYFQNEAQLEKSRLLSDRFSAERPKGSFSTLEIQRTEQGDSAMYLCASSSTASGETQYFGPGTRLLVL.